The entry below describes one TCR beta chain. What it recognizes is unknown. The CDR3 covers 18 residues. Unmatched junction bases numbered 18, after V lost 1 base and J lost 4 bases. CDR1 is SQVTM and CDR2 is ANQGSEA in the germline V gene. Researchers ran the PCR with 60 Vbeta and 13 Jbeta primers. Measured with immunoSEQ multiplex PCR; TCRdb has only the in-frame clones, and not every one. The profile shows roughly 110,000 clones, around 80% of them singletons. The sample comes from a study of cytomegalovirus exposure and HLA in healthy donors. Study as a whole: Earlier, roughly 120 million unique TCR beta sequences were recovered from approximately 180 million T cells by an analysis. Overall study results and limits: Cytomegalovirus association was listed for under 200 TCR beta chains. Analysis performed later found under 20,000 TCR beta sequences associated with HLA alleles at 0.05 false discovery rate.

This clonotype originated in a young man in good health and CMV-seropositive. This chain links TRBV29-1 with TRBJ1-1; 7 bases are shared with TRBD1. The specimen was PBMCs. DNA of the CDR3: TGCAGCGTTGAAGGAGGTCGAAGGGGGCGTTCGATAAGCACTGAAGCTTTCTTT. It codes for CSVEGGRRGRSISTEAFF.